This T cell receptor beta chain was obtained from a study of T-cell reconstitution after alpha-beta-depleted transplantation in children. It was with unique molecular identifiers that the TCRbeta library was prepared. TCRdb ran MiXCR on the PCR reads and lists one entry per CDR3 protein. Of approximately 88,000 distinct CDR3 sequences listed, less than 15% are singletons. This clonotype was seen at least ten times. V lost 3 bases, J lost 0 bases, and 0 bases lay in between. This CDR3 has 13 residues. The receptor comes from a human donor who donated a stem cell graft to a child with inherited bone marrow failure. Sequencing was performed on PBMCs from the stem cell graft donor, taken from the stem cell graft. The chain is built from TRBV12-3 or TRBV12-4 and TRBJ1-6; D not certain. The chain's CDR3 is CASSFSYNSPLHF. The CDR3 coding sequence is TGTGCCAGCAGTTTCTCCTATAATTCACCCCTCCACTTT.